This T cell receptor (beta chain) was sequenced for a study of T cells in Graves' hyperthyroidism and ophthalmopathy. Regarding the study as a whole: Ophthalmopathy was told apart from stable hyperthyroidism by a 13 V-J model.

Germline V CDR1 and CDR2: SEHNR, FQNEAQ (reference sequence). The CDR3 extends over 16 amino acids. Trimming pared 1 base from V and 1 base from J, leaving 13 bases between. TCR beta CDR3 regions were amplified from RNA. RT-PCR in the first round (using the HTBI primer set) targeted the TCR CDR3. Each CDR3 protein is one row after TCRdb ran MiXCR on the multiplex PCR reads. This repertoire shows about 380,000 distinct CDR3 sequences, about 13% found once; its top ten account for under 25%. This clonotype was detected ten times or more. Its target is not known. The rearrangement uses TRBV7-9 and TRBJ1-1; possibly TRBD1 for D (6 bases). The sequence was collected from a man aged 30 to 45 with Graves' hyperthyroidism that later progressed to Graves' ophthalmopathy. What was sequenced was blood. For the CDR3, the DNA is TGTGCCAGCAGCTTAGTCCCCCGGACAGCGAACACTGAAGCTTTCTTT. This gives the protein CASSLVPRTANTEAFF.